This TCR beta chain was found in a study of blood T cell repertoires in COVID-19. Across the study: T cells, B-cell-depleted T cells, or PBMCs supplied cDNA or gDNA.

Clones were sequenced by immunoSEQ multiplex PCR, and TCRdb holds only the in-frame ones, with some missing. The sample has nearly 200,000 clones, about 89% seen once. The study recruited people aged about 18 to 95 years across about 25 US areas. Germline CDR1 and CDR2: LNHDA and SQIVND (reference sequence). V dropped 0 bases and J dropped 0 bases, with 10 bases sitting between them. The CDR3 has 16 amino acids. This TCR was recovered from a woman younger than 30 who had recovered from COVID-19. The chain has TRBV19 and TRBJ2-3; a weak D match, TRBD1 (6 bases). Source material: PBMCs or T cells enriched from blood (not recorded which). CDR3 sequence reads: CASSIDRTASTDTQYF. CDR3 nucleotide sequence: TGTGCCAGTAGTATAGATCGGACAGCTAGCACAGATACGCAGTATTTT.